The rows below give T cell receptor beta chains drawn from one sample of a study of cytomegalovirus exposure and HLA in healthy donors. TCRdb's copy holds only in-frame clones and misses some; the assay was immunoSEQ multiplex PCR. The sample shows around 94,000 clones, 81% of them seen only once. The sample consisted of PBMCs. The origin of the receptors is a human donor in good health. The CDR3 runs from the conserved cysteine through the conserved F or W. Fields, in order: D gene, J gene, V gene, clone size, CDR3 protein, CDR3 DNA. D genes are given only for firm matches. Rows may omit the clone size; those that give it use once, few, many or a size class.

>NA|TRBJ1-2|TRBV7-9|NA
CASTLGEVPNYGYTF
TGTGCCAGCACCCTGGGAGAGGTTCCTAACTATGGCTACACCTTC
>TRBD1|TRBJ1-2|TRBV7-8|NA
CASSHLGGQGRYGYTF
TGTGCCAGCAGCCACTTGGGGGGACAGGGAAGGTATGGCTACACCTTC
>NA|TRBJ2-1|TRBV14|NA
CASSRRLGGALTGEQFF
TGTGCCAGCAGCCGCCGTTTGGGAGGCGCCTTAACGGGTGAGCAGTTCTTC
>TRBD1|TRBJ2-4|TRBV5-5|NA
CASSQQGAKNIQYF
TGTGCCAGCAGCCAACAGGGGGCCAAAAACATTCAGTACTTC
>NA|TRBJ1-2|TRBV7-2|NA
CASSRLRRTHVPPNYGYTF
TGTGCCAGCAGCCGCCTTCGTCGGACTCATGTCCCCCCAAACTATGGCTACACCTTC
>TRBD1|TRBJ2-1|TRBV5-4|NA
CASKTGGVSNEQFF
TGTGCCAGCAAGACAGGGGGTGTGAGCAATGAGCAGTTCTTC
>TRBD2|TRBJ2-5|TRBV11-2|NA
CASRRAGGPGETQYF
TGTGCCAGCAGACGAGCGGGAGGGCCGGGGGAGACCCAGTACTTC
>TRBD1|TRBJ1-2|TRBV4-2|NA
CASSRPEGQGAGGYTF
TGTGCCAGCAGCCGCCCTGAGGGACAGGGGGCCGGTGGCTACACCTTC
>TRBD2|TRBJ2-2|TRBV4-2|NA
CASSQDLSGGRTGELFF
TGTGCCAGCAGCCAAGATTTGTCGGGAGGGCGGACCGGGGAGCTGTTTTTT
>TRBD2|TRBJ2-5|TRBV11-1|NA
CASSLAGAKETQYF
TGTGCCAGCAGTTTAGCGGGGGCCAAAGAGACCCAGTACTTC
>TRBD2|TRBJ2-5|TRBV5-1|NA
CASRTGTSSQETQYF
TGCGCCAGCAGAACCGGGACTAGCAGTCAAGAGACCCAGTACTTC
>NA|TRBJ1-2|TRBV6-5|NA
CASSSPAGTYGYTF
TGTGCCAGCAGTTCACCCGCGGGAACCTATGGCTACACCTTC
>NA|TRBJ1-5|TRBV5-5|NA
CASSLGQGSNQPQHF
TGTGCCAGCAGCTTGGGGCAGGGTAGCAATCAGCCCCAGCATTTT
>NA|TRBJ1-6|TRBV25-1|NA
CASSGVARSPLHF
TGTGCCAGCAGTGGAGTTGCCCGTTCACCCCTCCACTTT
>NA|TRBJ1-3|TRBV5-1|few
CASSLAPGSGNTIYF
TGCGCCAGCAGCTTGGCCCCAGGGTCTGGAAACACCATATATTTT
>NA|TRBJ2-7|TRBV19|NA
CASSIGQGYDEQYF
TGTGCCAGTAGTATAGGGCAGGGATATGACGAGCAGTACTTC
>TRBD2|TRBJ2-7|TRBV29-1|once
CSVRTRVDPYEQYF
TGCAGCGTCCGGACTAGGGTTGACCCCTACGAGCAGTACTTC
>NA|TRBJ1-5|TRBV19|NA
CATSVRGNQPQHF
TGTGCCACCTCCGTGAGGGGGAACCAGCCCCAGCATTTT
>TRBD1|TRBJ2-7|TRBV11-2|NA
CASRNPGQGEGREYF
TGTGCCAGCAGGAACCCGGGACAGGGTGAGGGAAGGGAGTACTTC
>NA|TRBJ1-1|TRBV18|few
CASSPLNTEAFF
TGTGCCAGCTCACCCCTTAACACTGAAGCTTTCTTT
>NA|TRBJ2-5|TRBV9|NA
CASSVEQRKTETQYF
TGTGCCAGCAGCGTAGAGCAGCGGAAGACGGAGACCCAGTACTTC
>NA|TRBJ1-2|TRBV25-1|NA
CASSDRHISYGYTF
TGTGCCAGCAGTGACCGACACATCTCCTATGGCTACACCTTC
>TRBD2|TRBJ2-2|TRBV7-8|NA
CASSPYSGGASGELFF
TGTGCCAGCAGCCCATATAGCGGGGGGGCCAGCGGGGAGCTGTTTTTT
>TRBD2|TRBJ2-7|TRBV7-6|once
CASSLGGTSGYEQYF
TGTGCCAGCAGCTTGGGGGGGACTAGCGGATACGAGCAGTACTTC
>TRBD2|TRBJ2-2|TRBV7-9|NA
CASSTTSGTRGGGELFF
TGTGCCAGCAGCACTACTAGCGGCACCAGGGGAGGCGGGGAGCTGTTTTTT
>NA|TRBJ2-5|TRBV12-2|NA
CASRLSQGLAGGETQYF
TGTGCAAGTCGCTTATCCCAAGGACTAGCGGGAGGCGAGACCCAGTACTTC
>NA|TRBJ2-7|TRBV5-1|NA
CASSLVGDEQYF
TGCGCCAGCAGCTTGGTAGGAGACGAGCAGTACTTC
>NA|TRBJ2-7|TRBV7-2|NA
CASSSLIYEQYF
TGTGCCAGCAGCTCCCTAATCTACGAGCAGTACTTC
>NA|TRBJ1-1|TRBV4-3|NA
CASSQGPWDRGGDGAFF
TGCGCCAGCAGCCAAGGTCCATGGGATCGGGGGGGCGACGGAGCTTTCTTT
>NA|TRBJ2-7|TRBV19|NA
CASSIDNKGWNEQYF
TGTGCCAGTAGTATCGACAACAAGGGGTGGAACGAGCAGTACTTC
>NA|TRBJ2-7|TRBV19|NA
CASSPLPQGLDEQYF
TGTGCCAGTAGTCCTCTCCCCCAGGGTCTAGACGAGCAGTACTTC
>NA|TRBJ2-1|TRBV9|NA
CASSPSSSEEQFF
TGTGCCAGCAGCCCCTCTTCTAGCGAGGAGCAGTTCTTC
>NA|TRBJ1-5|TRBV2|NA
CASSESGVLRLSNQPQHF
TGTGCCAGCAGTGAATCGGGGGTCCTCCGACTAAGCAATCAGCCCCAGCATTTT
>TRBD1|TRBJ2-7|TRBV28|NA
CASTSHRGKYEQYF
TGTGCCAGCACTTCCCACAGGGGGAAATACGAGCAGTACTTC
>TRBD1|TRBJ2-7|TRBV6-5|NA
CASREQGSVYEQYF
TGTGCCAGCAGGGAACAGGGGTCAGTCTACGAGCAGTACTTC
>TRBD1|TRBJ2-2|TRBV5-4|NA
CASSLGQGANTGELFF
TGTGCCAGCAGCTTGGGACAGGGGGCGAACACCGGGGAGCTGTTTTTT
>NA|TRBJ2-1|TRBV2|NA
CASSGSQVINEQFF
TGTGCCAGCAGTGGTTCACAGGTTATCAATGAGCAGTTCTTC